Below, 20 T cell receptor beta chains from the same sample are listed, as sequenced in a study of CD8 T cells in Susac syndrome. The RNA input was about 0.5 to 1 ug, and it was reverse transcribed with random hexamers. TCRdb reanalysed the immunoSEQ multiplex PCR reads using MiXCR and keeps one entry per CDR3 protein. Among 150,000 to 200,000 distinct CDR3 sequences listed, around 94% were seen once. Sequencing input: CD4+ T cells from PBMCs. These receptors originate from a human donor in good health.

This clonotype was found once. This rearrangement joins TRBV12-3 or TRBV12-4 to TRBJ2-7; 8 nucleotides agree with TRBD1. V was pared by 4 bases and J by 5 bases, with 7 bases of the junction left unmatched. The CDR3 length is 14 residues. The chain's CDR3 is CASSSSRGRHEQYF. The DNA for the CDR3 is TGTGCCAGCAGTTCCTCCAGGGGGCGTCACGAGCAGTACTTC.

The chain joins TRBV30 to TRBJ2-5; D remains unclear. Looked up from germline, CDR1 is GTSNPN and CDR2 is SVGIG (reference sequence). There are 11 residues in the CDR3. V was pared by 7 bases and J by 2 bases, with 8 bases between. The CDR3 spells CAFQRQETQYF. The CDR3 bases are TGTGCCTTCCAGCGTCAAGAGACCCAGTACTTC.

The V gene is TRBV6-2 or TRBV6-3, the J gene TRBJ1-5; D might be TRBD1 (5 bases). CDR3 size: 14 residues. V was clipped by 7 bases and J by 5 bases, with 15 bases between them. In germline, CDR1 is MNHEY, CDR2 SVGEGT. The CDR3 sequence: CASTKRGTDQPQHF. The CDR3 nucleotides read TGTGCCAGCACAAAGCGCGGGACTGATCAGCCCCAGCATTTT.

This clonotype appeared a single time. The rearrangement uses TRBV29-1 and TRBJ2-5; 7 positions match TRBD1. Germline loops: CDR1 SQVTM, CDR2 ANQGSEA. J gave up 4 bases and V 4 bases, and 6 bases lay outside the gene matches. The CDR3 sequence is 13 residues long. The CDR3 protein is CSVAPGQRETQYF. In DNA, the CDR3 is TGCAGCGTTGCCCCGGGACAGAGAGAGACCCAGTACTTC. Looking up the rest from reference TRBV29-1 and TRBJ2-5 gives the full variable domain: SAVISQKPSRDICQRGTSLTIQCQVDSQVTMMFWYRQQPGQSLTLIATANQGSEATYESGFVIDKFPISRPNLTFSTLTVSNMSPEDSSIYLCSVAPGQRETQYFGPGTRLLVL.

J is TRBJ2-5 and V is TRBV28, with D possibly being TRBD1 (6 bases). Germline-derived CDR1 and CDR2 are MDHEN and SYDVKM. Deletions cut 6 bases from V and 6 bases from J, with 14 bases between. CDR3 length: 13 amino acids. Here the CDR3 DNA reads TGTGCCAGCAGCCGACAGGTCGTGCAGACCCAGTACTTC. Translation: CASSRQVVQTQYF.

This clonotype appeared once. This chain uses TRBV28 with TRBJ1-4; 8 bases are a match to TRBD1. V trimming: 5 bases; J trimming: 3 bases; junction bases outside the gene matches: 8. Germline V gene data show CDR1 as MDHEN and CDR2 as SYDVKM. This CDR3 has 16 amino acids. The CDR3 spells CASSLTGGTANEKLFF. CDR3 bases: TGTGCCAGCAGTCTCACAGGGGGGACAGCTAATGAAAAACTGTTTTTT.

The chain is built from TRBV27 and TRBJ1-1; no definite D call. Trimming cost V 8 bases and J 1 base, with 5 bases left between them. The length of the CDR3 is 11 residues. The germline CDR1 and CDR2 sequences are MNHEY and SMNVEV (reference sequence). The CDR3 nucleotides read TGTGCCAGCCAGCAGAACACTGAAGCTTTCTTT. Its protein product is CASQQNTEAFF.

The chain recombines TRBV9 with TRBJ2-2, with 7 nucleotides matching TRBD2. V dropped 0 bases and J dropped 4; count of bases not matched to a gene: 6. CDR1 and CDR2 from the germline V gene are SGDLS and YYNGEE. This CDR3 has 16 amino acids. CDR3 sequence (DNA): TGTGCCAGCAGCGTAGGGGAGGGTGCGGGCACCGGGGAGCTGTTTTTT. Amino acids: CASSVGEGAGTGELFF.

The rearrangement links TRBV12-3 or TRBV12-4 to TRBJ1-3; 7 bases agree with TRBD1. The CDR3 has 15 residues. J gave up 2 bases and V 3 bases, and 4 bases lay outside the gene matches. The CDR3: CASSFLGTAGNTIYF. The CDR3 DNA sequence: TGTGCCAGCAGTTTTCTGGGGACAGCTGGAAACACCATATATTTT.

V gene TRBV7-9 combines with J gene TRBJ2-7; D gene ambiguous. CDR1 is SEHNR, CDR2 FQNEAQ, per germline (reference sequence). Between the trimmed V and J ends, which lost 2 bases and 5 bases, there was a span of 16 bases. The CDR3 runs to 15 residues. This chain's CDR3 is CASSLSGRWIDEQYF. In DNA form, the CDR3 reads TGTGCCAGCAGCTTAAGTGGTCGGTGGATCGACGAGCAGTACTTC.

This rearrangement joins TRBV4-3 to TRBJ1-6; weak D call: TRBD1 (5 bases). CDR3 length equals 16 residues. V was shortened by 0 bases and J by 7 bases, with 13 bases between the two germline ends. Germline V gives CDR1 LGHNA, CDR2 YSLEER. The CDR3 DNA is TGCGCCAGCAGCCAAGAAGAATCAGGGATAAATTCACCCCTCCACTTT. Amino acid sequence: CASSQEESGINSPLHF.

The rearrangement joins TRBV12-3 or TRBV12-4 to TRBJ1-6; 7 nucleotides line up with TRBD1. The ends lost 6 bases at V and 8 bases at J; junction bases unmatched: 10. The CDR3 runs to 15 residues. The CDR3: CASRWDSSWDSPLHF. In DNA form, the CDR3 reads TGTGCCAGCAGGTGGGACAGCAGCTGGGATTCACCCCTCCACTTT.

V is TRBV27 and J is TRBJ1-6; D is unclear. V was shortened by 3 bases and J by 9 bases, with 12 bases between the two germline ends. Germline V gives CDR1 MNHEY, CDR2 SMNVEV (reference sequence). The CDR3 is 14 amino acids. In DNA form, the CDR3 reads TGTGCCAGCAGTTTGCTAGAGGGAGGTTCACCCCTCCACTTT. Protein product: CASSLLEGGSPLHF.

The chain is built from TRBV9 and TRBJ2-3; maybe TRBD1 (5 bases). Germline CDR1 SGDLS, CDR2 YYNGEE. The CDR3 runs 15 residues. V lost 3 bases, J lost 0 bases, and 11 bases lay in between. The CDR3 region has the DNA TGTGCCAGCAGCGCTGGGGCCTTTAGCACAGATACGCAGTATTTT. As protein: CASSAGAFSTDTQYF.

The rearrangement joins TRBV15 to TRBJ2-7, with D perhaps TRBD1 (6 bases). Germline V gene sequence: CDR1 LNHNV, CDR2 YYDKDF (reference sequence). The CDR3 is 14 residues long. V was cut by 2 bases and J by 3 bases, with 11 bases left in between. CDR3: CATSRTGTNYEQYF. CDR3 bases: TGTGCCACCAGCAGAACCGGGACAAACTACGAGCAGTACTTC.

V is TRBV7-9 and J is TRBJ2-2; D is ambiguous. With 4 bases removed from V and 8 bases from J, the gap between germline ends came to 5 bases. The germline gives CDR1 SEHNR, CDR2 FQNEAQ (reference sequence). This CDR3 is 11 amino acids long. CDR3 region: CASSSFGELFF. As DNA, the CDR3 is TGTGCCAGCAGCTCCTTTGGGGAGCTGTTTTTT. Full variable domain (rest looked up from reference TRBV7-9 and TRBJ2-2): DTGVSQNPRHKITKRGQNVTFRCDPISEHNRLYWYRQTLGQGPEFLTYFQNEAQLEKSRLLSDRFSAERPKGSFSTLEIQRTEQGDSAMYLCASSSFGELFFGEGSRLTVL.

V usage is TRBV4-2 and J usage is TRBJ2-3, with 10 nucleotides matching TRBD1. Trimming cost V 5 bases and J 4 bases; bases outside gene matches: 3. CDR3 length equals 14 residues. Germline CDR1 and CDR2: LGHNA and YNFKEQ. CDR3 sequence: CASSYGQGADTQYF. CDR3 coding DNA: TGTGCCAGCAGCTACGGACAGGGGGCAGATACGCAGTATTTT.

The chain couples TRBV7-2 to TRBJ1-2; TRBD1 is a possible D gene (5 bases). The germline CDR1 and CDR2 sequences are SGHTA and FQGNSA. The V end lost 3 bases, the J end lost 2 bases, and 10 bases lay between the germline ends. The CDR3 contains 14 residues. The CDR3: CASSFRVVNYGYTF. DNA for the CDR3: TGTGCCAGCAGCTTCAGGGTCGTAAACTATGGCTACACCTTC.

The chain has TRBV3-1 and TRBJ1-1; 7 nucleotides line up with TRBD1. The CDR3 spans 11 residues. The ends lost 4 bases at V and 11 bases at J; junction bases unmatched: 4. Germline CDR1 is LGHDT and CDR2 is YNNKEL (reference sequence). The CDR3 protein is CASSRQGMAFF. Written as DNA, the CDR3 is TGTGCCAGCAGCCGACAGGGTATGGCTTTCTTT. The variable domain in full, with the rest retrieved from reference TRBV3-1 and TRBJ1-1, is DTAVSQTPKYLVTQMGNDKSIKCEQNLGHDTMYWYKQDSKKFLKIMFSYNNKELIINETVPNRFSPKSPDKAHLNLHINSLELGDSAVYFCASSRQGMAFFGQGTRLTVV.

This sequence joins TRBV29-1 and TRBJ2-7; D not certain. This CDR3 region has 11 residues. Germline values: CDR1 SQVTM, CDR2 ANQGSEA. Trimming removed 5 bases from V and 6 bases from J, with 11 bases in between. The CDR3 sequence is CSVSSEVEQYF. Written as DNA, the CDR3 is TGCAGCGTTTCAAGCGAGGTCGAGCAGTACTTC.